Below are 15 T cell receptor beta chains sequenced from a single sample in a study of T-cell memory formation after mild COVID-19. TCRdb processed the 5' RACE reads anew with MiXCR; each CDR3 protein has one entry. In the table there are 250,000 to 300,000 distinct CDR3 sequences, 15% to 20% of which are singletons. Material: PBMCs or a T cell subset sorted from them (not recorded which). These receptors were obtained from a man younger than 35 who had mild COVID-19 (a few samples of this study predate the infection). Cell type and time point are not known.

This clonotype was detected a few times. CDR3 coding DNA: TGTGCCAGCAGTCCGCCGGGAGAGGTGTCCTACGAGCAGTACGTC. It specifies CASSPPGEVSYEQYV. The chain carries TRBV28 and TRBJ2-7; D is possibly TRBD2 (6 bases). CDR1 MDHEN and CDR2 SYDVKM come from the germline V gene. Trimming stripped 5 bases from V and 1 base from J, with 15 bases between. There are 15 residues in the CDR3.

The chain has TRBV2 and TRBJ1-5; TRBD1 is a possible D gene (5 bases). The CDR3 consists of 13 residues. Germline V gene lookup returns CDR1 SNHLY and CDR2 FYNNEI. The V and J ends lost 2 bases and 5 bases respectively, with 7 bases between them. Here the CDR3 reads CASSEKGDQPQHF. In nucleotides, the CDR3 is TGTGCCAGCAGTGAAAAAGGGGATCAGCCCCAGCATTTT. The whole variable domain, filled in from reference TRBV2 and TRBJ1-5, reads EPEVTQTPSHQVTQMGQEVILRCVPISNHLYFYWYRQILGQKVEFLVSFYNNEISEKSEIFDDQFSVERPDGSNFTLKIRSTKLEDSAMYFCASSEKGDQPQHFGDGTRLSIL.

This clonotype was seen a handful of times. The J gene is TRBJ2-5, the V gene TRBV12-3 or TRBV12-4; 7 bases fit TRBD1. The CDR3 sequence is 15 residues long. The junction had 13 bases not matched to a gene; V was cut back by 5 bases and J by 7 bases. CDR3 coding DNA: TGTGCCAGCAGTCCTAGGGGGCAGATTGTGGGGACCCAGTACTTC. As protein: CASSPRGQIVGTQYF.

This clonotype came up a few times. This rearrangement joins TRBV14 to TRBJ2-3; 9 nucleotides match TRBD1. The trim removed 4 bases at V and 3 bases at J, leaving 8 bases unmatched. The CDR3 extends over 16 amino acids. Germline V CDR1 and CDR2: SGHDN, FVKESK. This CDR3 is CASSLGTGRLTDTQYF. CDR3 DNA sequence: TGTGCCAGCAGCCTGGGGACAGGGCGATTGACAGATACGCAGTATTTT.

The chain recombines TRBV4-3 with TRBJ2-7; D ambiguous. CDR3 length: 13 residues. Trimming took 1 base from V and 4 from J, leaving 8 bases between them. CDR1 is LGHNA and CDR2 is YSLEER in the germline V gene. The CDR3, as DNA: TGCGCCAGCAGCCAAGCCACGGAATACGAGCAGTACGTC. It yields the protein CASSQATEYEQYV.

This clonotype was seen a few times. V usage is TRBV27 and J usage is TRBJ1-1; 8 nucleotides line up with TRBD1. Germline trimming cut 1 base from V and 8 bases from J; bases unmatched to any gene: 6. This CDR3 region has 14 residues. Germline CDR1 MNHEY, CDR2 SMNVEV (reference sequence). The CDR3 here is CASSLWSDRGEAFF. CDR3 nucleotide sequence: TGTGCCAGCAGTTTATGGAGCGACAGGGGAGAAGCTTTCTTT.

This clonotype was seen more than once but under ten times. J is TRBJ1-1 and V is TRBV7-8; no definite D call. The V gene's germline CDR1 is SGHVS and CDR2 FQNEAQ. The ends were cut back, 6 bases at V and 2 bases at J, with 16 bases in the middle. The CDR3 totals 15 residues. The CDR3 sequence is CASSLTWAYNTEAFF. The CDR3, as DNA: TGTGCCAGCAGTCTCACTTGGGCTTATAACACTGAAGCTTTCTTT.

This clonotype has a handful of counts. The rearrangement links TRBV5-4 to TRBJ1-1; a weak D match, TRBD1 (6 bases). The CDR3 is 13 residues long. The germline gives CDR1 SGHNT, CDR2 YYREEE (reference sequence). The V gene lost 2 bases and the J gene lost 7 bases, with 12 bases spanning the gap. This CDR3 is CASSFRTAGEAFF. The CDR3 region has the DNA TGTGCCAGCAGCTTTCGGACAGCCGGTGAAGCTTTCTTT.

The chain has TRBV7-3 and TRBJ1-2; TRBD1 matches 7 bases. V gave up 5 bases and J gave up 2 bases; unmatched junction bases: 2. CDR1 and CDR2 from the germline V gene are SGHTA and FQGTGA. The CDR3 is made up of 13 amino acids. CDR3 amino acids: CASSPQGNYGYTF. CDR3 coding DNA: TGTGCCAGCAGCCCACAGGGGAACTATGGCTACACCTTC.

V is TRBV19 and J is TRBJ1-5; possibly TRBD1 for D (5 bases). Deletions cut 4 bases from V and 0 bases from J, with 16 bases between. Germline V gene data show CDR1 as LNHDA and CDR2 as SQIVND (reference sequence). The CDR3 has 17 amino acids. CDR3 DNA sequence: TGTGCCAGTAGTACCCATACCGGGACCGATAGCAATCAGCCCCAGCATTTT. It codes for CASSTHTGTDSNQPQHF.

The sample holds a few counts of this clonotype. The V and J genes are TRBV7-2 and TRBJ2-1; possibly TRBD2 for D (6 bases). V shed 1 base and J shed 14 bases, with 15 bases lying between them. Germline V gene sequence: CDR1 SGHTA, CDR2 FQGNSA. The CDR3 is made up of 13 amino acids. The DNA for the CDR3 is TGTGCCAGCAGCTTAGGCGGGACCGAGGTTAAGTTCTTC. This gives the protein CASSLGGTEVKFF.

The J gene is TRBJ2-5, the V gene TRBV7-2; D not resolved. The CDR3 has 13 residues. CDR1 and CDR2 from the germline V gene are SGHTA and FQGNSA. V lost 3 bases and J lost 4, with 9 bases in between. CDR3 region: CASSLASVETQYF. CDR3 nucleotides: TGTGCCAGCAGCTTGGCTAGTGTAGAGACCCAGTACTTC.

The J gene is TRBJ2-7, the V gene TRBV7-2, with D maybe TRBD1 (6 bases). There are 14 residues in the CDR3. V gave up 1 base and J gave up 2 bases, with 9 bases separating them. Germline CDR1 SGHTA, CDR2 FQGNSA. CDR3 nucleotides: TGTGCCAGCAGCTTAGACGAGGGGGCCTACGAGCAGTACTTC. This gives the protein CASSLDEGAYEQYF.

This clonotype was observed a handful of times. The rearrangement links TRBV5-1 to TRBJ2-1, with 11 bases identical to TRBD2. Trimming took 4 bases from V and 9 from J; bases not matched to a gene: 9. The CDR3 has 15 amino acids. Germline-derived CDR1 and CDR2 are SGHRS and YFSETQ. CDR3 nucleotide sequence: TGCGCCAGCAGCCCCGGGGTAGCGGGGGGGACTGAGCAGTTCTTC. It codes for CASSPGVAGGTEQFF. Drawing the rest from reference TRBV5-1 and TRBJ2-1, the complete variable domain is KAGVTQTPRYLIKTRGQQVTLSCSPISGHRSVSWYQQTPGQGLQFLFEYFSETQRNKGNFPGRFSGRQFSNSRSEMNVSTLELGDSALYLCASSPGVAGGTEQFFGPGTRLTVL.

This clonotype was seen many times. The rearrangement links TRBV20-1 to TRBJ1-1; D uncertain. Per germline, CDR1 DFQATT and CDR2 SNEGSKA (reference sequence). V was trimmed by 0 bases and J by 1 base, leaving 6 bases between them. CDR3 length: 13 residues. CDR3 coding DNA: TGCAGTGCTAGAGATCAGAGGAACACTGAAGCTTTCTTT. It codes for CSARDQRNTEAFF.